This T cell receptor (beta chain) was captured by sequencing in a study of T cells after yellow fever vaccination. Across the whole study: For low cell numbers, libraries were made with SMART-Seq v4 Ultra Low Input. Points from the study as a whole: Post-booster repertoires contained most primary-vaccination clones again (around 96% CD4, roughly 90% CD8).

The 5'RACE template-switching step produced TCR cDNA and added a universal primer site and UMIs. TCRdb reprocessed the 5' RACE reads via MiXCR and lists one record per CDR3 protein. This table holds roughly 250,000 distinct CDR3 sequences, 10% to 15% found once. The CDR3 loop spans 16 amino acids. Germline V gene sequence: CDR1 SGHRS, CDR2 YFSETQ. Trimming removed 0 bases from V and 6 bases from J, with 16 bases in between. To note about this clonotype: Antigen unknown.

The chain has TRBV5-1 and TRBJ2-1, with D hard to call. The sample here was CD4+ T cells sorted from PBMCs, taken 45 days after the yellow fever booster vaccination. The receptor comes from a young man who received the YFV17D yellow fever vaccine. CDR3 in DNA: TGCGCCAGCAGCTTGGAACCATCGTCCGGTGGCAATGAGCAGTTCTTC. Amino acid sequence: CASSLEPSSGGNEQFF.